Sequencing of this T cell receptor (beta chain) was carried out in a study of cytomegalovirus exposure and HLA in healthy donors. Concerning this clone itself: No antigen is known for it.

Study-level findings and limits: When a later analysis compared HLA-associated TCR beta chains with equally common others, the HLA-associated chains turned out to be more clonally expanded and to have lower generation probabilities.

Although they were nominally healthy when sampled, donors likely had unrecorded immune exposures. Germline V lookup: CDR1 MNHNS, CDR2 SASEGT. The CDR3 has 17 amino acids. V shed 2 bases and J 4 bases; nucleotides not matched to a gene: 8. Amplification used 60 Vbeta primers and 13 Jbeta primers. Assay used: immunoSEQ multiplex PCR; TCRdb lists only in-frame clones, some missing. The data contain 180,000 or so clones, 60% to 80% of them singletons. The sequence was obtained from a man between 50 and 59 years old in good health and CMV-seropositive. The chain links TRBV6-1 to TRBJ2-3, with 11 bases fitting TRBD2. The sample was PBMCs. CDR3 sequence (DNA): TGTGCCAGCAGTGAACTAGCGGGGGGCCTTGGGTCAGATACGCAGTATTTT. Amino acid sequence: CASSELAGGLGSDTQYF.